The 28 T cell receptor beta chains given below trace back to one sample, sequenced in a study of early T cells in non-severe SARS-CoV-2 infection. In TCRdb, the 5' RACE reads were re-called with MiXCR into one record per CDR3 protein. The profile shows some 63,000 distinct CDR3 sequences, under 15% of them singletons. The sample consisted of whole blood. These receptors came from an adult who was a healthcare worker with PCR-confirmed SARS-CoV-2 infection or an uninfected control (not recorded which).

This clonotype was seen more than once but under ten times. The CDR3 spells CASSRGTSPGEAFF. The DNA of the CDR3 is TGTGCCAGCAGCCGTGGGACATCCCCCGGTGAAGCTTTCTTT. The rearrangement joins TRBV7-2 to TRBJ1-1, with D possibly being TRBD1 (6 bases). This CDR3 region has 14 residues. The germline V gene has CDR1 SGHTA and CDR2 FQGNSA. Deletions cut 5 bases from V and 7 bases from J, with 17 bases between.

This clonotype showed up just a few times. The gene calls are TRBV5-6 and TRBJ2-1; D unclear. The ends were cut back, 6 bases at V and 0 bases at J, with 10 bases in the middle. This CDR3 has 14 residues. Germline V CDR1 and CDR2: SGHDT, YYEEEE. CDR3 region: CASTHKSSYNEQFF. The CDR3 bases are TGTGCCAGCACCCATAAGAGCTCCTACAATGAGCAGTTCTTC.

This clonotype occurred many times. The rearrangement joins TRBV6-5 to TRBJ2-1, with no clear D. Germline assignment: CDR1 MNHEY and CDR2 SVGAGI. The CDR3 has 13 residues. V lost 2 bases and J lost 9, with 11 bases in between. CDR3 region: CASSYLPGSEQFF. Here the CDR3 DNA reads TGTGCCAGCAGTTACCTCCCGGGTAGTGAGCAGTTCTTC.

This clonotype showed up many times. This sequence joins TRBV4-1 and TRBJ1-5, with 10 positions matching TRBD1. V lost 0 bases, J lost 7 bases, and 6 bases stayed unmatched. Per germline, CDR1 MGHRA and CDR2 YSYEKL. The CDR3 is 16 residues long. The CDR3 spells CASSQETGTGDQPQHF. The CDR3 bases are TGCGCCAGCAGCCAAGAGACGGGGACAGGGGACCAGCCCCAGCATTTT.

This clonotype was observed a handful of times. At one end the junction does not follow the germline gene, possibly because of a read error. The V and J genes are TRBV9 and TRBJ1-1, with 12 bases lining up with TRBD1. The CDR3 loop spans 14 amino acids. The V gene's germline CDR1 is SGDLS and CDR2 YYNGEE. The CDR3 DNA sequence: TGTGCCAGCAGCCCCATCATTATGGGACAGGGGGCTGGATTT. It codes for CASSPIIMGQGAGF.

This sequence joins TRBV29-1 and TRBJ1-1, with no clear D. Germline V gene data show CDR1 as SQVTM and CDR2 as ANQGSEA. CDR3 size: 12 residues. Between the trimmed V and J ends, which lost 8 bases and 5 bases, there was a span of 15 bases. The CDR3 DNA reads TGCAGCACGATCGGAGTAAGGACTGAAGCTTTCTTT. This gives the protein CSTIGVRTEAFF.

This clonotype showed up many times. The CDR3 DNA is TGTGCCAGCAGCCACCCCACCACAGGCCAGAAGTTCTTC. Amino acids: CASSHPTTGQKFF. The chain links TRBV3-1 to TRBJ2-1, with a possible D match to TRBD1 (5 bases). The CDR3 consists of 13 residues. Germline V gene lookup returns CDR1 LGHDT and CDR2 YNNKEL (reference sequence). V lost 3 bases and J lost 14, with 17 bases in between.

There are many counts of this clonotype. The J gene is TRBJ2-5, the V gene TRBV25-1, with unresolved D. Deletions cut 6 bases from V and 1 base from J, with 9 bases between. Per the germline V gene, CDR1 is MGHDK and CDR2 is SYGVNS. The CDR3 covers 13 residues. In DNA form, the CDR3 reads TGTGCCAGCAGACGGAGCGCCCAAGAGACCCAGTACTTC. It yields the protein CASRRSAQETQYF.

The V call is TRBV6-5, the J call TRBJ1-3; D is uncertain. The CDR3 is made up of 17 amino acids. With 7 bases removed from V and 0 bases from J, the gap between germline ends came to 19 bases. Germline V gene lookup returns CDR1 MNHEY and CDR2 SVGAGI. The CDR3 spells CASTPIARGSSGNTIYF. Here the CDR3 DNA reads TGTGCCAGCACCCCCATAGCCCGGGGAAGCTCTGGAAACACCATATATTTT.

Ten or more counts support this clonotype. The CDR3 reads CASSPRSGRGGDTQYF. CDR3 sequence (DNA): TGCGCCAGCAGCCCGAGGAGTGGCAGGGGGGGCGATACGCAGTATTTT. The chain combines TRBV4-1 with TRBJ2-3; either TRBD1 or TRBD2 may fit D (7 bases each). This CDR3 has 16 residues. Deletions cut 4 bases from V and 6 bases from J, with 20 bases between. Germline V gives CDR1 MGHRA, CDR2 YSYEKL.

CDR3 loop: CASSAERGHYGYTF. The DNA for the CDR3 is TGTGCCAGCAGTGCGGAAAGGGGACACTATGGCTACACCTTC. This sequence joins TRBV2 and TRBJ1-2, with a possible D match to TRBD1 (5 bases). Germline V gives CDR1 SNHLY, CDR2 FYNNEI. V was shortened by 4 bases and J by 3 bases, with 12 bases between the two germline ends. This CDR3 spans 14 amino acids.

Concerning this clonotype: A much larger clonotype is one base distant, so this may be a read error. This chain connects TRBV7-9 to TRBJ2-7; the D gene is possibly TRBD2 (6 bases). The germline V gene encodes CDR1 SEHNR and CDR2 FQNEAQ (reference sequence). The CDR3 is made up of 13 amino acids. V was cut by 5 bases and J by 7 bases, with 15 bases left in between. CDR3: CASSHGGFWEQYF. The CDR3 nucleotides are TGTGCCAGCAGCCATGGGGGGTTTTGGGAGCAGTACTTC.

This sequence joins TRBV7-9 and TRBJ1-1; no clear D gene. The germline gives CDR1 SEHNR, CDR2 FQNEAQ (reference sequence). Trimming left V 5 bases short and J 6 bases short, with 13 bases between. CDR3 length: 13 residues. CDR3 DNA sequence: TGTGCCAGCAGCCGACTATCCTGGGCTGAAGCTTTCTTT. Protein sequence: CASSRLSWAEAFF. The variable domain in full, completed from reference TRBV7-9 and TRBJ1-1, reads DTGVSQNPRHKITKRGQNVTFRCDPISEHNRLYWYRQTLGQGPEFLTYFQNEAQLEKSRLLSDRFSAERPKGSFSTLEIQRTEQGDSAMYLCASSRLSWAEAFFGQGTRLTVV.

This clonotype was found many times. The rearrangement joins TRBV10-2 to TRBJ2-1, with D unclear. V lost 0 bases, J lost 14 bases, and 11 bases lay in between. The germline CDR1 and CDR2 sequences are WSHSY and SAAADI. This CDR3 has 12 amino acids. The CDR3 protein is CASSESRPLEFF. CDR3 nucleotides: TGCGCCAGCAGTGAGTCGAGGCCGTTGGAGTTCTTC.

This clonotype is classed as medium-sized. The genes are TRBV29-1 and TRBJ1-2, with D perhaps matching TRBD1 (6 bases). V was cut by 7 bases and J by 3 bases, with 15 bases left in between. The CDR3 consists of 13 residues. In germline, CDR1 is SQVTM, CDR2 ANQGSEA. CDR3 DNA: TGCAGCGCAGCCCGACAGGAAGACTATGGCTACACCTTC. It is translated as CSAARQEDYGYTF.

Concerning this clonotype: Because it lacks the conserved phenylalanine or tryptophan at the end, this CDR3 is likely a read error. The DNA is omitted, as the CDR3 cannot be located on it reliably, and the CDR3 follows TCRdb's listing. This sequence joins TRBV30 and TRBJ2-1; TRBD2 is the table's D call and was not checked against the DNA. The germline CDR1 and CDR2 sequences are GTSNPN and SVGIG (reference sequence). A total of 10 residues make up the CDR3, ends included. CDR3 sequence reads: CAWSVGTLFY.

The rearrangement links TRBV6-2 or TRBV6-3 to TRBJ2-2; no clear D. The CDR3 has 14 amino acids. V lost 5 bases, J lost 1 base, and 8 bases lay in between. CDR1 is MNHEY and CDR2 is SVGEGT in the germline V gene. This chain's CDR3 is CASSGDWNTGELFF. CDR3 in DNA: TGTGCCAGCAGTGGGGATTGGAACACCGGGGAGCTGTTTTTT.

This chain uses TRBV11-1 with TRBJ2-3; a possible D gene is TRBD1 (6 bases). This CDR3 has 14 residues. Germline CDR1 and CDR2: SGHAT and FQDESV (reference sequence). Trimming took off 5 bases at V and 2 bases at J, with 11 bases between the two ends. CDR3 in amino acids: CASSIGTYTDTQYF. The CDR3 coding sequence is TGTGCCAGCAGCATAGGGACATACACAGATACGCAGTATTTT.

CDR3 bases: TGTGCCAGCAGTCCGTCCGGGGAGAGAAGGACAGATACGCAGTATTTT. This encodes CASSPSGERRTDTQYF. This sequence joins TRBV12-3 or TRBV12-4 and TRBJ2-3; TRBD2 might be the D (5 bases). V dropped 5 bases and J dropped 3 bases, with 18 bases sitting between them. CDR3 length: 16 residues.

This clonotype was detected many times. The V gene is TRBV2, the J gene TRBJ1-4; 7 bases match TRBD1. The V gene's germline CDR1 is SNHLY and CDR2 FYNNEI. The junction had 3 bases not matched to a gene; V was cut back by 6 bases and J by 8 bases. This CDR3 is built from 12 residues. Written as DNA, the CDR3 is TGTGCCAGCAGAGACAGGGACGAAAAACTGTTTTTT. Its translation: CASRDRDEKLFF.

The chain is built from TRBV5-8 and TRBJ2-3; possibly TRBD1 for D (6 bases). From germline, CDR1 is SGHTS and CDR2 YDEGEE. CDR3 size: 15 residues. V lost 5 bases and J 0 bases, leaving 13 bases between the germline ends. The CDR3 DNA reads TGTGCCAGCAGATCCGTAGACAGGAGCACAGATACGCAGTATTTT. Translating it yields CASRSVDRSTDTQYF.

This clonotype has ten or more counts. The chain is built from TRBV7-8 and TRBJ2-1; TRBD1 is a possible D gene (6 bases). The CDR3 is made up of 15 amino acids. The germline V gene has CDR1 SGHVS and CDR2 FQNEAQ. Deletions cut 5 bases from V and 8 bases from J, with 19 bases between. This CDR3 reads CASSPYRTGPYEQFF. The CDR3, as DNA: TGTGCCAGCAGCCCTTACCGCACAGGGCCATATGAGCAGTTCTTC.

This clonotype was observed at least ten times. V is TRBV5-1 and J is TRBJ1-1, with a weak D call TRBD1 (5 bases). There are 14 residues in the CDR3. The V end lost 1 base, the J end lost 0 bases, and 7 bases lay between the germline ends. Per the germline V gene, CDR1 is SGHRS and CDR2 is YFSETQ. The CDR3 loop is CASSLNRMNTEAFF. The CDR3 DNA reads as TGCGCCAGCAGCTTGAACAGGATGAACACTGAAGCTTTCTTT.

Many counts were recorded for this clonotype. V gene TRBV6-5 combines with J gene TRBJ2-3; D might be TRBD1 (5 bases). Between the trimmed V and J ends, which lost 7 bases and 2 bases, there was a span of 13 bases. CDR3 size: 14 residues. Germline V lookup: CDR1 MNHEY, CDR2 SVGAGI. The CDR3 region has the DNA TGTGCCAGCACTTCAGGGATTTTCACAGATACGCAGTATTTT. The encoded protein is CASTSGIFTDTQYF.

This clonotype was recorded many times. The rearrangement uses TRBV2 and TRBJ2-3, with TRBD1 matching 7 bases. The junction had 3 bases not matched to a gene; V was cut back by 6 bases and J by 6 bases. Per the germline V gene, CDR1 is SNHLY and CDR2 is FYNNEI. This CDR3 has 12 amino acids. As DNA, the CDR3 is TGTGCCAGCAGCGGGACAGCGGATACGCAGTATTTT. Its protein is CASSGTADTQYF.

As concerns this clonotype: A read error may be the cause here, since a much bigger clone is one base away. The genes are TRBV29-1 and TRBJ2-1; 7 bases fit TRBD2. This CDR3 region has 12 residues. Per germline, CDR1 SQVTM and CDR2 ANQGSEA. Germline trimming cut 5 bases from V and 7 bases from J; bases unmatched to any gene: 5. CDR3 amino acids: CSVWTRLNEQFF. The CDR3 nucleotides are TGCAGCGTTTGGACTAGACTGAATGAGCAGTTCTTC.

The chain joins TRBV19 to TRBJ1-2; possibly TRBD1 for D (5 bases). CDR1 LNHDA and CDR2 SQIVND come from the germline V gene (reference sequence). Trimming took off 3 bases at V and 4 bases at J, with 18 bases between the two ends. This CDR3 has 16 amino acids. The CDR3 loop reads CASSILGHSMAYGYTF. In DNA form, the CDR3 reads TGTGCCAGTAGTATCTTAGGACACTCGATGGCCTATGGCTACACCTTC.

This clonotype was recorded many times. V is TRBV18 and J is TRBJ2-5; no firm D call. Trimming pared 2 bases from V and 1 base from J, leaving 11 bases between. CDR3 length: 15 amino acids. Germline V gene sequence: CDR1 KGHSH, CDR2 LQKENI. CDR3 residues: CASSPSGIRQETQYF. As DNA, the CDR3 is TGTGCCAGCTCACCATCCGGCATCCGCCAAGAGACCCAGTACTTC.